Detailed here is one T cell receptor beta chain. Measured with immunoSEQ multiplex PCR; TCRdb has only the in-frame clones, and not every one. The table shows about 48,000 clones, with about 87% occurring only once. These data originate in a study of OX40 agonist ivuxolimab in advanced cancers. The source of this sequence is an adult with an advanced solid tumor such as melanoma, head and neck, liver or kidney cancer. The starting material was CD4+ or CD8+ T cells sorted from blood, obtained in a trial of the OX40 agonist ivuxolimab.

CDR3 loop: CASSPDRGPGELFF. As DNA, the CDR3 is TGTGCCAGCAGCCCCGACAGAGGCCCCGGGGAGCTGTTTTTT. The rearrangement links TRBV5-4 to TRBJ2-2; D may be TRBD1 (5 bases). From germline, CDR1 is SGHNT and CDR2 YYREEE (reference sequence). The CDR3 length is 14 residues. V shed 4 bases and J shed 6 bases, with 13 bases lying between them.